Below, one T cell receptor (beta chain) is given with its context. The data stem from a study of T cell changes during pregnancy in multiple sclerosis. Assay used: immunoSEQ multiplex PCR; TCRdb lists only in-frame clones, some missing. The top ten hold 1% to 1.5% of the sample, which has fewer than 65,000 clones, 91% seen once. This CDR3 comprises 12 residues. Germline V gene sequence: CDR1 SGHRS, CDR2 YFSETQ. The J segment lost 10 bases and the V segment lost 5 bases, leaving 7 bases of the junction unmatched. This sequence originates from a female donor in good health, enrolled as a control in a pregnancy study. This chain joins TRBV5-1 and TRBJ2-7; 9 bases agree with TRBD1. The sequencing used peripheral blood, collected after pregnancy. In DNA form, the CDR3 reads TGCGCCAGCAGGGAAACAGGGGGCCATCAGTACTTC. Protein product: CASRETGGHQYF. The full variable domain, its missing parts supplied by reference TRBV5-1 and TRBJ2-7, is KAGVTQTPRYLIKTRGQQVTLSCSPISGHRSVSWYQQTPGQGLQFLFEYFSETQRNKGNFPGRFSGRQFSNSRSEMNVSTLELGDSALYLCASRETGGHQYFGPGTRLTVT.